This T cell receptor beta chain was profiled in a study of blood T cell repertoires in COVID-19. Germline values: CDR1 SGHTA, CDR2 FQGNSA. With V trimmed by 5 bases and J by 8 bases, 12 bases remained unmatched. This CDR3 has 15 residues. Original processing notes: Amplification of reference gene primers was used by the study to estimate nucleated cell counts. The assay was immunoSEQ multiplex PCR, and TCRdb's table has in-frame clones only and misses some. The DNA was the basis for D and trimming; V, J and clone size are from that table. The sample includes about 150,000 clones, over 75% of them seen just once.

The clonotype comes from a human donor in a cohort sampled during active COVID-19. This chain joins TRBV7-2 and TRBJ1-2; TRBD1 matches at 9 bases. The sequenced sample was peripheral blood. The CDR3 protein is CASSARTGVLGGYTF. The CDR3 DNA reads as TGTGCCAGCAGCGCGCGGACAGGGGTATTAGGAGGCTACACCTTC.